Presented here are 23 T cell receptor beta chains from one specimen sequenced in a study of response to subunit inactivated influenza vaccine listed by TCRdb under 2018. Library preparation used RT-PCR. The reads were generated on an Illumina HiSeq 2500. Clones were called with MiXCR by TCRdb after fastp trimmed the public reads at Q25, and only in-frame beta chains were retained. Each record represents a unique CDR3 protein, reported with the most common genes and DNA among its rows. The sample yields about 520,000 distinct CDR3 sequences; 25% were counted once. Of the sample, about 1.9% falls within the top ten clones. The source was CD4+ T cells sorted from PBMCs, collected about 5 days after vaccination. These receptors were taken from a man aged 45 to 65 who received an inactivated influenza vaccine. Donor details come from another sample of the same person, matched by shared clones.

A few counts support this clonotype. V usage is TRBV9 and J usage is TRBJ2-1; D gene unclear. Trimming took off 0 bases at V and 7 bases at J, with 8 bases between the two ends. CDR1 and CDR2 from the germline V gene are SGDLS and YYNGEE. This CDR3 spans 13 amino acids. The CDR3 DNA reads as TGTGCCAGCAGCGTAGAGGCCAGGAATGAGCAGTTCTTC. Residues: CASSVEARNEQFF.

This clonotype was counted a few times. The genes are TRBV20-1 and TRBJ1-2; D is possibly TRBD1 (5 bases). Trimming pared 0 bases from V and 8 bases from J, leaving 19 bases between. The CDR3 length is 15 residues. Germline CDR1 is DFQATT and CDR2 is SNEGSKA (reference sequence). CDR3 loop: CSARDAGGAGSGYTF. The CDR3 coding sequence is TGCAGTGCTAGAGATGCCGGCGGGGCAGGGTCGGGCTACACCTTC.

This clonotype was seen a few times. The V call is TRBV6-1, the J call TRBJ1-1; TRBD1 matches 10 bases. J gave up 4 bases and V 6 bases, and 8 bases lay outside the gene matches. CDR1 and CDR2 (germline): MNHNS, SASEGT. The length of the CDR3 is 15 residues. The CDR3 loop is CASRTGQGVGTEAFF. The CDR3 DNA reads TGTGCCAGCAGGACCGGACAGGGGGTCGGCACTGAAGCTTTCTTT.

The V call is TRBV10-3, the J call TRBJ2-3; D is ambiguous. Trimming took 2 bases from V and 4 from J, leaving 13 bases between them. The germline CDR1 and CDR2 sequences are ENHRY and SYGVKD. This CDR3 comprises 15 residues. The CDR3 is CAISEPRADADTQYF. For the CDR3, the DNA is TGTGCCATCAGTGAGCCACGGGCAGACGCAGATACGCAGTATTTT.

This chain joins TRBV2 and TRBJ2-3; 7 nucleotides align to TRBD1. The V and J ends lost 7 bases and 0 bases, in that order; junction bases with no gene match: 7. Germline V gene data show CDR1 as SNHLY and CDR2 as FYNNEI. The CDR3 consists of 15 residues. CDR3 region: CASIPGTDSTDTQYF. CDR3 nucleotide sequence: TGTGCCAGCATACCCGGGACAGATAGCACAGATACGCAGTATTTT.

This clonotype came up a few times. The chain employs TRBV12-3 or TRBV12-4 and TRBJ2-2; 8 nucleotides match TRBD2. This CDR3 has 15 residues. The V and J ends lost 10 bases and 6 bases, in that order; junction bases with no gene match: 13. CDR3 protein: CAIKTSGDFPGELFF. The CDR3 bases are TGTGCCATCAAAACTAGCGGAGACTTTCCCGGGGAGCTGTTTTTT.

The chain joins TRBV29-1 to TRBJ2-2, with TRBD2 as a possible D gene (6 bases). Trimming removed 6 bases at V and 0 bases at J, with 11 bases between. Germline V gene lookup returns CDR1 SQVTM and CDR2 ANQGSEA. The CDR3 has 14 amino acids. The CDR3 sequence: CSVGEASNTGELFF. In DNA form, the CDR3 reads TGCAGCGTAGGGGAGGCGTCGAACACCGGGGAGCTGTTTTTT.

The sample holds a few counts of this clonotype. The chain has TRBV6-1 and TRBJ1-2, with a tentative D call TRBD1 (6 bases). This CDR3 spans 13 amino acids. Germline lookup yields CDR1 MNHNS and CDR2 SASEGT. Trimming stripped 2 bases from V and 5 bases from J, with 9 bases between. CDR3 protein: CASSESQGYGYTF. The CDR3 nucleotides read TGTGCCAGCAGTGAATCCCAGGGGTATGGCTACACCTTC.

This chain connects TRBV4-3 to TRBJ1-5; D is possibly TRBD1 (5 bases). This CDR3 region has 14 residues. V was cut by 1 base and J by 4 bases, with 8 bases left in between. CDR1 and CDR2 from the germline V gene are LGHNA and YSLEER. CDR3 nucleotide sequence: TGCGCCAGCAGCCAAGTAGCAGGGAATCAGCCCCAGCATTTT. Translation: CASSQVAGNQPQHF.

The chain joins TRBV6-1 to TRBJ2-3; D gene uncertain. The CDR3 spans 16 residues. Trimming took off 2 bases at V and 0 bases at J, with 12 bases between the two ends. Germline V gene lookup returns CDR1 MNHNS and CDR2 SASEGT. In nucleotides, the CDR3 is TGTGCCAGCAGTGAACAGACACATTCTAGCACAGATACGCAGTATTTT. This encodes CASSEQTHSSTDTQYF.

This chain connects TRBV24-1 to TRBJ2-5; weak D call: TRBD2 (6 bases). The CDR3 loop spans 14 amino acids. Looked up from germline, CDR1 is KGHDR and CDR2 is SFDVKD. Between the trimmed V and J ends, which lost 1 base and 5 bases, there was a span of 10 bases. CDR3 nucleotides: TGTGCCACCAGTGATTTTGGAGGGCGGGAGACCCAGTACTTC. It is translated as CATSDFGGRETQYF.

This clonotype has only a few counts. V gene TRBV7-2 combines with J gene TRBJ2-7; D unresolved. The germline gives CDR1 SGHTA, CDR2 FQGNSA. Trimming stripped 2 bases from V and 0 bases from J, with 14 bases between. The length of the CDR3 is 16 residues. The CDR3 loop is CASSLYPSRSSYEQYF. DNA for the CDR3: TGTGCCAGCAGCTTATACCCCAGCCGGAGCTCCTACGAGCAGTACTTC.

In its sample, this clonotype was seen once. The chain links TRBV20-1 to TRBJ2-2; D unresolved. Trimming took off 2 bases at V and 0 bases at J, with 10 bases between the two ends. Germline V CDR1 and CDR2: DFQATT, SNEGSKA (reference sequence). The CDR3 has 15 residues. DNA of the CDR3: TGCAGTGCTAGAAGCCGGGCGGCGAACACCGGGGAGCTGTTTTTT. Translating it yields CSARSRAANTGELFF.

The chain couples TRBV28 to TRBJ1-6, with D perhaps matching TRBD1 (5 bases). V lost 2 bases and J 8 bases, leaving 13 bases between the germline ends. CDR3 length: 15 amino acids. The germline V gene encodes CDR1 MDHEN and CDR2 SYDVKM. CDR3 sequence (DNA): TGTGCCAGCAGTTTAGGAGGGACGAAAGATTCACCCCTCCACTTT. Translating it yields CASSLGGTKDSPLHF.

V usage is TRBV18 and J usage is TRBJ2-5; 8 nucleotides align to TRBD1. In germline, CDR1 is KGHSH, CDR2 LQKENI. The CDR3 has 15 amino acids. V lost 1 base to trimming and J lost 4 bases; unmatched junction nucleotides: 5. CDR3 in DNA: TGTGCCAGCTCACCACTGCAGGGGGCCCGAGAGACCCAGTACTTC. Translating it yields CASSPLQGARETQYF.

The rearrangement joins TRBV10-3 to TRBJ2-7; the match to TRBD1 covers 8 bases. The germline V gene encodes CDR1 ENHRY and CDR2 SYGVKD. With 0 bases clipped from V and 4 bases from J, the junction kept 5 bases outside the gene matches. This CDR3 comprises 15 residues. The CDR3 DNA follows: TGTGCCATCAGTGAGTCCGGGACAGGAGGTTACGAGCAGTACTTC. Translation: CAISESGTGGYEQYF.

This clonotype came up a few times. The chain joins TRBV28 to TRBJ2-1; TRBD2 matches 12 bases. Germline assignment: CDR1 MDHEN and CDR2 SYDVKM. The junction had 11 bases not matched to a gene; V was cut back by 6 bases and J by 8 bases. There are 16 residues in the CDR3. The DNA of the CDR3 is TGTGCCAGCAGCCCCGCTAGCGGGGGGGCGTTAGATGAGCAGTTCTTC. Translation gives CASSPASGGALDEQFF.

This sequence joins TRBV28 and TRBJ2-7; the match to TRBD2 covers 12 bases. V gave up 3 bases and J gave up 2 bases; unmatched junction bases: 8. The CDR3 is made up of 17 amino acids. The germline CDR1 and CDR2 sequences are MDHEN and SYDVKM. The CDR3 DNA reads TGTGCCAGCAGTTTGCGGACTAGCGGGACCCTGACCTACGAGCAGTACTTC. Its protein product is CASSLRTSGTLTYEQYF.

This clonotype was seen more than once but under ten times. The chain joins TRBV10-3 to TRBJ2-1; D unclear. Germline V CDR1 and CDR2: ENHRY, SYGVKD. This CDR3 comprises 12 residues. V was clipped by 6 bases and J by 5 bases, with 8 bases between them. The DNA for the CDR3 is TGTGCCATCAGCGCCACAGACAATGAGCAGTTCTTC. This gives the protein CAISATDNEQFF.

The chain employs TRBV5-5 and TRBJ2-7, with D possibly TRBD2 on 6 matching bases. The V end lost 0 bases, the J end lost 7 bases, and 11 bases lay between the germline ends. The germline gives CDR1 SGHKS, CDR2 YYEKEE (reference sequence). The CDR3 spans 13 residues. The CDR3 DNA reads TGTGCCAGCAGCTTGGCGGCAGGGAGGGAGCAGTACTTC. Translating it yields CASSLAAGREQYF.

This clonotype was detected only a few times. The genes are TRBV9 and TRBJ2-3; TRBD2 aligns across 11 bases. V was pared by 4 bases and J by 4 bases, with 5 bases of the junction left unmatched. This CDR3 has 15 residues. CDR1 and CDR2 (germline): SGDLS, YYNGEE. DNA of the CDR3: TGTGCCAGCAGCTCTCCTAGCGGGAGGTCAGATACGCAGTATTTT. Protein sequence: CASSSPSGRSDTQYF.

This clonotype came up a few times. The chain uses TRBV12-3 or TRBV12-4 and TRBJ2-3; possibly TRBD2 for D (5 bases). Trimming shortened V by 3 bases and J by 1 base, and 14 bases separated the two germline ends. This CDR3 is built from 16 residues. The CDR3 nucleotides read TGTGCCAGCAGTTTGGCTCCCGGGGTAGGCACAGATACGCAGTATTTT. The encoded protein is CASSLAPGVGTDTQYF.

This clonotype was counted a single time. V and J are TRBV20-1 and TRBJ2-1; 7 bases are shared with TRBD2. V shed 3 bases, J shed 10 bases, and the junction held 6 bases outside the gene matches. Germline CDR1 reads DFQATT; CDR2 reads SNEGSKA (reference sequence). The CDR3 is 12 residues long. The chain's CDR3 is CSASGGSLEQFF. CDR3 coding DNA: TGCAGTGCTAGCGGGGGGAGTTTGGAGCAGTTCTTC.